The present TCR beta chain was sequenced within a study of identical twins. This CDR3 has 14 residues. V dropped 2 bases and J dropped 7 bases, with 9 bases sitting between them. MiXCR, applied by TCRdb to the 5' RACE reads, yields one record per CDR3 protein. The repertoire holds under 900,000 distinct CDR3 sequences, approximately 18% seen once, with less than 15% in the top ten. This clonotype was detected a few times. The sample was also linked to a second study, of T cells expressing NK-cell markers. That report notes: Whether expanded NKG2C+ T cell clones were HCMV specific stayed uncertain.

The sequencing input was PBMCs. The sequence derives from a young woman in good health. The chain uses TRBV12-3 or TRBV12-4 and TRBJ1-6; D perhaps matches TRBD1 (5 bases). DNA for the CDR3: TGTGCCAGCAGTTTAAGGGACGCCAATTCACCCCTCCACTTT. Translated: CASSLRDANSPLHF.